The next 19 T cell receptor beta chains were all read from a single sample in a study of cytomegalovirus exposure and HLA in healthy donors. In the PCR, 60 Vbeta and 13 Jbeta primers were used. Data came from immunoSEQ multiplex PCR; TCRdb stores just in-frame clones and leaves some out. The sample carries 150,000 to 200,000 clones, roughly four fifths recorded once. What was sequenced was PBMCs. The receptors come from a woman between 35 and 50 years old in good health and CMV-seronegative.

The chain is built from TRBV18 and TRBJ1-5, with D possibly TRBD1 on 6 matching bases. The CDR3 totals 15 residues. The germline V and J ends were trimmed by 4 bases and 7 bases, with 17 bases remaining between them. From germline, CDR1 is KGHSH and CDR2 LQKENI. CDR3 sequence: CASSQGRGANQPQHF. The DNA for the CDR3 is TGTGCCAGCTCACAGGGACGGGGGGCAAACCAGCCCCAGCATTTT.

This clone is a singleton in its sample. This chain links TRBV28 with TRBJ2-6; TRBD1 aligns across 8 bases. The CDR3 totals 18 residues. Germline loops: CDR1 MDHEN, CDR2 SYDVKM. With 4 bases clipped from V and 2 bases from J, the junction kept 10 bases outside the gene matches. CDR3 loop: CASSSRTGTVPGANVLTF. As DNA, the CDR3 is TGTGCCAGCAGTTCCCGGACAGGGACTGTCCCTGGGGCCAACGTCCTGACTTTC.

The chain employs TRBV11-2 and TRBJ2-3; TRBD2 aligns across 8 bases. The CDR3 is 14 residues long. The V and J ends lost 7 bases and 4 bases, in that order; junction bases with no gene match: 7. Germline CDR1 is SGHAT and CDR2 is FQNNGV. The CDR3 loop reads CASTLWTSPDTQYF. In DNA form, the CDR3 reads TGTGCCAGCACCCTTTGGACTAGCCCAGATACGCAGTATTTT.

This chain connects TRBV30 to TRBJ2-2; the match to TRBD1 covers 7 bases. The V segment lost 2 bases and the J segment 5 bases; nucleotides outside the gene matches: 2. The germline V gene has CDR1 GTSNPN and CDR2 SVGIG (reference sequence). This CDR3 comprises 13 residues. The DNA of the CDR3 is TGTGCCTGGAGTCGACAGGGAACCGGGGAGCTGTTTTTT. Translation gives CAWSRQGTGELFF.

The J gene is TRBJ2-1, the V gene TRBV11-3; 7 nucleotides line up with TRBD2. Germline lookup yields CDR1 SGHNT and CDR2 YENEEA. Unmatched junction bases numbered 9, after V lost 3 bases and J lost 7 bases. This CDR3 comprises 15 residues. The CDR3 reads CASSFRAGVLNEQFF. CDR3 bases: TGTGCCAGCAGCTTTAGGGCGGGAGTCTTGAATGAGCAGTTCTTC. Based on the CDR3 plus reference TRBV11-3 and TRBJ2-1, the full variable domain is EAGVVQSPRYKIIEKKQPVAFWCNPISGHNTLYWYLQNLGQGPELLIRYENEEAVDDSQLPKDRFSAERLKGVDSTLKIQPAELGDSAVYLCASSFRAGVLNEQFFGPGTRLTVL.

This rearrangement joins TRBV29-1 to TRBJ1-1; possible D gene TRBD1, 6 bases. The CDR3 consists of 11 residues. CDR1 is SQVTM and CDR2 is ANQGSEA in the germline V gene. Trimming cost V 5 bases and J 10 bases, with 14 bases left between them. The CDR3 protein is CSVLTGPTAFF. CDR3 DNA: TGCAGCGTTCTTACAGGGCCCACAGCTTTCTTT. Based on the CDR3 plus reference TRBV29-1 and TRBJ1-1, the full variable domain is SAVISQKPSRDICQRGTSLTIQCQVDSQVTMMFWYRQQPGQSLTLIATANQGSEATYESGFVIDKFPISRPNLTFSTLTVSNMSPEDSSIYLCSVLTGPTAFFGQGTRLTVV.

J is TRBJ2-7 and V is TRBV18; TRBD1 matches at 8 bases. This CDR3 region has 15 residues. Germline CDR1 and CDR2: KGHSH and LQKENI. After removal of 0 bases from V and 7 bases from J, the junction contained 8 bases not matched to a gene. The CDR3: CASSPPDRVLWEQYF. The CDR3, as DNA: TGTGCCAGCTCACCACCGGACAGGGTCCTCTGGGAGCAGTACTTC. Filled out from reference TRBV18 and TRBJ2-7, the complete variable domain reads NAGVMQNPRHLVRRRGQEARLRCSPMKGHSHVYWYRQLPEEGLKFMVYLQKENIIDESGMPKERFSAEFPKEGPSILRIQQVVRGDSAAYFCASSPPDRVLWEQYFGPGTRLTVT.

The CDR3 here is CASSTTSGTEAFF. DNA for the CDR3: TGTGCCAGCAGCACCACATCGGGAACTGAAGCTTTCTTT. V is TRBV9 and J is TRBJ1-1; D gene unclear. This CDR3 spans 13 amino acids. Trimming took 4 bases from V and 5 from J, leaving 12 bases between them. Germline V gene lookup returns CDR1 SGDLS and CDR2 YYNGEE.

The J gene is TRBJ2-1, the V gene TRBV5-1; D unresolved. The germline V gene encodes CDR1 SGHRS and CDR2 YFSETQ. The CDR3 is 11 residues long. V lost 2 bases and J 7 bases, leaving 4 bases between the germline ends. This CDR3 is CASSLLNEQFF. DNA for the CDR3: TGCGCCAGCAGCTTACTAAATGAGCAGTTCTTC.

The chain links TRBV6-6 to TRBJ1-2; 7 nucleotides match TRBD1. The length of the CDR3 is 14 residues. Germline-derived CDR1 and CDR2 are MNHNY and SVGAGI (reference sequence). Trimming at V came to 6 bases and at J to 2 bases, leaving 6 bases not matched to a gene. The CDR3 coding sequence is TGTGCCAGCAGCCTTACGACAGGGAACTATGGCTACACCTTC. Its protein product is CASSLTTGNYGYTF.

This chain's CDR3 is CASSLETSASTDTQYF. The CDR3 DNA is TGCGCCAGCAGCTTGGAGACTAGCGCGAGCACAGATACGCAGTATTTT. This chain connects TRBV5-1 to TRBJ2-3, with 8 bases fitting TRBD2. Germline loops: CDR1 SGHRS, CDR2 YFSETQ. The V gene end was trimmed by 0 bases and the J gene end by 0 bases; junction bases not matched to a gene: 3. The CDR3 is 16 residues long.

The chain is built from TRBV20-1 and TRBJ1-2, with 7 positions matching TRBD1. V was clipped by 3 bases and J by 12 bases; unmatched bases: 7. The CDR3 consists of 11 residues. Germline V gene sequence: CDR1 DFQATT, CDR2 SNEGSKA (reference sequence). CDR3 in amino acids: CSARRQGRNTF. As DNA, the CDR3 is TGCAGTGCTAGGAGACAGGGCCGTAACACCTTC.

V gene TRBV7-9 combines with J gene TRBJ2-3; 7 bases map to TRBD2. The CDR3 has 16 amino acids. J gave up 2 bases and V 1 base, and 6 bases lay outside the gene matches. Germline V gene sequence: CDR1 SEHNR, CDR2 FQNEAQ (reference sequence). The CDR3 spells CASSLGGTTLTDTQYF. The DNA of the CDR3 is TGTGCCAGCAGCTTAGGCGGGACTACCCTCACAGATACGCAGTATTTT. The variable domain in full, completed from reference TRBV7-9 and TRBJ2-3, reads DTGVSQNPRHKITKRGQNVTFRCDPISEHNRLYWYRQTLGQGPEFLTYFQNEAQLEKSRLLSDRFSAERPKGSFSTLEIQRTEQGDSAMYLCASSLGGTTLTDTQYFGPGTRLTVL.

The chain employs TRBV6-1 and TRBJ1-4; D not certain. The CDR3 runs 15 residues. Germline V gene lookup returns CDR1 MNHNS and CDR2 SASEGT. Trimming shortened V by 6 bases and J by 8 bases, and 19 bases separated the two germline ends. CDR3 residues: CASRVPVPRGEKLFF. The CDR3 nucleotides are TGTGCCAGCAGGGTCCCGGTCCCACGAGGGGAAAAACTGTTTTTT.

This clone came up once. The chain joins TRBV28 to TRBJ1-2; 7 positions match TRBD1. Germline V gives CDR1 MDHEN, CDR2 SYDVKM. The CDR3 has 15 amino acids. Trimming cost V 6 bases and J 8 bases; bases outside gene matches: 15. CDR3 sequence: CASRSAIGTVRGYTF. The CDR3 DNA reads TGTGCCAGCAGGTCCGCCATCGGGACAGTCCGCGGCTACACCTTC.

The DNA of the CDR3 is TGTGCCAGCAGTGAAGGGACTAGCAATTCAGAGACCCAGTACTTC. It specifies CASSEGTSNSETQYF. The chain carries TRBV25-1 and TRBJ2-5; 9 bases line up with TRBD2. V lost 2 bases and J lost 4; bases outside the gene matches: 5. The germline V gene encodes CDR1 MGHDK and CDR2 SYGVNS. The CDR3 has 15 amino acids.

The chain carries TRBV30 and TRBJ1-6; D may be TRBD1 (5 bases). V gave up 1 base and J gave up 5 bases, with 6 bases separating them. The CDR3 sequence is 13 residues long. Germline V gene sequence: CDR1 GTSNPN, CDR2 SVGIG (reference sequence). The CDR3: CAWSEGDNSPLHF. CDR3 nucleotide sequence: TGTGCCTGGAGTGAAGGGGATAATTCACCCCTCCACTTT.

V usage is TRBV5-6 and J usage is TRBJ2-3; 14 nucleotides align to TRBD2. This CDR3 contains 18 residues. V shed 0 bases, J shed 1 base, and the junction held 4 bases outside the gene matches. Germline assignment: CDR1 SGHDT and CDR2 YYEEEE. The CDR3 loop reads CASSLEPTSGRGTDTQYF. The CDR3 region has the DNA TGTGCCAGCAGCTTGGAACCGACTAGCGGGAGGGGCACAGATACGCAGTATTTT.

V and J are TRBV19 and TRBJ2-1; D might be TRBD1 (5 bases). The CDR3 runs to 12 residues. Germline V gene lookup returns CDR1 LNHDA and CDR2 SQIVND (reference sequence). Trimming removed 3 bases at V and 9 bases at J, with 9 bases between. CDR3 sequence reads: CASSIRVGEQFF. Written as DNA, the CDR3 is TGTGCCAGTAGTATCAGGGTTGGTGAGCAGTTCTTC.